The rows below give T cell receptor beta chains drawn from one sample of a study of blood T cell repertoires in COVID-19. The table came from immunoSEQ multiplex PCR; TCRdb's copy has only in-frame clones and leaves some out. The sample consists of more than 95,000 clones, about 77% of them appearing once. Sequences were obtained from peripheral blood. These receptor sequences come from a human donor in a cohort sampled during active COVID-19. Each CDR3 is given with its conserved first and last residue. The order of the fields is CDR3 DNA, CDR3 protein, D gene, V gene, clone size, J gene. D genes are given only for firm matches. Clone size is shown for a subset of rows, as once, few, many or a class of expanded clone.

CDR3nt: TGTGCCAGCTCACAGGGGGACAGGGGGAATCAGCCCCAGCATTTT
CDR3aa: CASSQGDRGNQPQHF
d_gene: TRBD1
v_gene: TRBV18
abundance: once
j_gene: TRBJ1-5

CDR3nt: TGTGCCAGCAGCTTAGCCAGGTCCCCAAATACGCAGTATTTT
CDR3aa: CASSLARSPNTQYF
d_gene: NA
v_gene: TRBV7-2
abundance: NA
j_gene: TRBJ2-3

CDR3nt: TGTGCCAGTAGTACGCGGGAGTACGGCACAGATACGCAGTATTTT
CDR3aa: CASSTREYGTDTQYF
d_gene: TRBD2
v_gene: TRBV19
abundance: NA
j_gene: TRBJ2-3

CDR3nt: TGCGCCAGCAGCCAAGAAGAATTCGCAGGGGCGATGAACACTGAAGCTTTCTTT
CDR3aa: CASSQEEFAGAMNTEAFF
d_gene: NA
v_gene: TRBV4-3
abundance: NA
j_gene: TRBJ1-1

CDR3nt: TGTGCCTGGGGAAGGGACAGGGGCTCTGGAAACACCATATATTTT
CDR3aa: CAWGRDRGSGNTIYF
d_gene: TRBD1
v_gene: TRBV30
abundance: NA
j_gene: TRBJ1-3

CDR3nt: TGTGCCAGCAGTTTATCCACAGGGGGCAGAGCTTTCTTT
CDR3aa: CASSLSTGGRAFF
d_gene: TRBD1
v_gene: TRBV28
abundance: NA
j_gene: TRBJ1-1

CDR3nt: TGTGCCAGTAGTATACAGGGACAGCCCAACTATGGCTACACCTTC
CDR3aa: CASSIQGQPNYGYTF
d_gene: TRBD1
v_gene: TRBV19
abundance: NA
j_gene: TRBJ1-2

CDR3nt: TGTGCCAGCAGTCGGACAGGGGACTACGAGCAGTACTTC
CDR3aa: CASSRTGDYEQYF
d_gene: TRBD1
v_gene: TRBV6-5
abundance: NA
j_gene: TRBJ2-7

CDR3nt: TGTGCCAGCAACCCGGCAGGGCTCCACGAGCAGTACTTC
CDR3aa: CASNPAGLHEQYF
d_gene: NA
v_gene: TRBV6-5
abundance: NA
j_gene: TRBJ2-7

CDR3nt: TGCAGCGTTGAAACATCTTATGAGCAGTTCTTC
CDR3aa: CSVETSYEQFF
d_gene: NA
v_gene: TRBV29-1
abundance: NA
j_gene: TRBJ2-1

CDR3nt: TGTGCCAGCAGCTTGGTGTCTGGCAGGTTCTATGGCTACACCTTC
CDR3aa: CASSLVSGRFYGYTF
d_gene: NA
v_gene: TRBV5-4
abundance: NA
j_gene: TRBJ1-2

CDR3nt: TGTGCCAGCAGTACCGGACAGGGTTCCTACGAGCAGTACTTC
CDR3aa: CASSTGQGSYEQYF
d_gene: TRBD1
v_gene: TRBV2
abundance: NA
j_gene: TRBJ2-7

CDR3nt: TGTGCCAGCAGCGCGCCGGGGGGCGCTCAGAAAGGCTACACCTTC
CDR3aa: CASSAPGGAQKGYTF
d_gene: NA
v_gene: TRBV7-2
abundance: NA
j_gene: TRBJ1-2

CDR3nt: TGTGCCAGCAGTTTAGTTGGGGGGAGAGGGTATAGCAATCAGCCCCAGCATTTT
CDR3aa: CASSLVGGRGYSNQPQHF
d_gene: NA
v_gene: TRBV27
abundance: NA
j_gene: TRBJ1-5

CDR3nt: TGTGCCAGTAGTATAGTCACAGGGGGGCGCCCCCACTATGGCTACACCTTC
CDR3aa: CASSIVTGGRPHYGYTF
d_gene: TRBD1
v_gene: TRBV19
abundance: NA
j_gene: TRBJ1-2

CDR3nt: TGTGCCAGCAGTCGTAGCGGGGGGGCCCACAATCCCTCAGATACGCAGTATTTT
CDR3aa: CASSRSGGAHNPSDTQYF
d_gene: TRBD2
v_gene: TRBV6-6
abundance: NA
j_gene: TRBJ2-3

CDR3nt: TGTGCCAGCAGCTCTCCCGGGTCCTCCTACGAGCAGTACTTC
CDR3aa: CASSSPGSSYEQYF
d_gene: NA
v_gene: TRBV5-4
abundance: NA
j_gene: TRBJ2-7

CDR3nt: TGTGCCAGCTCACCACCGCAGGGGTCCTATAATTCACCCCTCCACTTT
CDR3aa: CASSPPQGSYNSPLHF
d_gene: NA
v_gene: TRBV18
abundance: once
j_gene: TRBJ1-6

CDR3nt: TGTGCCATCAGTGAGAGGCGGTTAGGGGAGCTGTTTTTT
CDR3aa: CAISERRLGELFF
d_gene: NA
v_gene: TRBV10-3
abundance: once
j_gene: TRBJ2-2

CDR3nt: TGTGCCAGCAGCCCTAGCGGGGGGGCTGTAGATACGCAGTATTTT
CDR3aa: CASSPSGGAVDTQYF
d_gene: TRBD2
v_gene: TRBV5-4
abundance: few
j_gene: TRBJ2-3

CDR3nt: TGTGCCAGCAGCTTAACCGGGACTAGCGGGAGTAATGAGCAGTTCTTC
CDR3aa: CASSLTGTSGSNEQFF
d_gene: TRBD2
v_gene: TRBV7-3
abundance: NA
j_gene: TRBJ2-1

CDR3nt: TGTGCCAGTAGGAAATCGGGGACCGGGGAGCTGTTTTTT
CDR3aa: CASRKSGTGELFF
d_gene: NA
v_gene: TRBV19
abundance: NA
j_gene: TRBJ2-2

CDR3nt: TGTGCCAGCTTATCCGGACTTAGCAACACCGGGGAGCTGTTTTTT
CDR3aa: CASLSGLSNTGELFF
d_gene: NA
v_gene: TRBV18
abundance: NA
j_gene: TRBJ2-2

CDR3nt: TGTGCCAGCAGCCCGGGGACAAACGAGCAGTACTTC
CDR3aa: CASSPGTNEQYF
d_gene: NA
v_gene: TRBV5-5
abundance: NA
j_gene: TRBJ2-7

CDR3nt: TGTGCCATCCTCCGGGGGGGGTTTAATTCACCCCTCCACTTT
CDR3aa: CAILRGGFNSPLHF
d_gene: NA
v_gene: TRBV28
abundance: NA
j_gene: TRBJ1-6

CDR3nt: TGTGCCAGCAGTTTAAAGGGACAGGGGTCTTACGAGCAGTACTTC
CDR3aa: CASSLKGQGSYEQYF
d_gene: TRBD1
v_gene: TRBV27
abundance: few
j_gene: TRBJ2-7

CDR3nt: TGTGCCAGCAGCCGTAAACTAGCGGCGAATCAAGAGACCCAGTACTTC
CDR3aa: CASSRKLAANQETQYF
d_gene: TRBD2
v_gene: TRBV7-2
abundance: NA
j_gene: TRBJ2-5

CDR3nt: TGTGCCATCAGGATAGGGGTGGAGTCAGATACGCAGTATTTT
CDR3aa: CAIRIGVESDTQYF
d_gene: NA
v_gene: TRBV10-3
abundance: NA
j_gene: TRBJ2-3

CDR3nt: TGTGCCAGCAGCGCAGGGGGCCCTAATGAAAAACTGTTTTTT
CDR3aa: CASSAGGPNEKLFF
d_gene: NA
v_gene: TRBV21-1
abundance: NA
j_gene: TRBJ1-4